The 27 T cell receptor beta chains in this list originate from one sample, sequenced in a study of cytotoxic CD8 clonotypes in ibrutinib-treated CLL (dated by TCRdb to the early 2020s). Library method: the immunoSEQ multiplex PCR assay. Held by TCRdb, this immuneACCESS table contains in-frame sequences only and omits some clones. Under half of the omission traces to an unresolved V gene where checked; the cause of the rest is unknown. Counted in this sample were roughly 130,000 clones; 79% of them appeared once. About 13% of the sample is held by the ten biggest clonotypes. The time point tag for this specimen amounts to: approximately eleven months on ibrutinib. The sequencing used PBMCs, collected after 12 months of ibrutinib treatment. The receptors stem from a human donor with chronic lymphocytic leukemia.

The rearrangement uses TRBV7-6 and TRBJ2-7, with D perhaps given as TRBD1 or TRBD2 (5 bases each). CDR3 length equals 14 residues. With 5 bases removed from V and 7 bases from J, the gap between germline ends came to 18 bases. Germline V gives CDR1 SGHVS, CDR2 FNYEAQ. The CDR3, as DNA: TGTGCCAGCAGCGTACCGGGACCGACCCCGGAGCAGTACTTC. Translating gives CASSVPGPTPEQYF.

The J gene is TRBJ2-7, the V gene TRBV2; perhaps D is TRBD1 or TRBD2 (5 bases each). The CDR3 is 12 amino acids. In germline, CDR1 is SNHLY, CDR2 FYNNEI. Trimming cost V 4 bases and J 5 bases, with 9 bases left between them. In DNA, the CDR3 is TGTGCCAGCAGTGTACTAGGGGACGAGCAGTACTTC. This translates into CASSVLGDEQYF.

The rearrangement uses TRBV5-1 and TRBJ2-7; D gene uncertain. The germline V gene has CDR1 SGHRS and CDR2 YFSETQ. This CDR3 region has 12 residues. Trimming shortened V by 4 bases and J by 2 bases, and 7 bases separated the two germline ends. CDR3 in amino acids: CASSIGPYEQYF. As DNA, the CDR3 is TGCGCCAGCAGCATCGGCCCCTACGAGCAGTACTTC. Supplemented by reference TRBV5-1 and TRBJ2-7, the full variable domain reads KAGVTQTPRYLIKTRGQQVTLSCSPISGHRSVSWYQQTPGQGLQFLFEYFSETQRNKGNFPGRFSGRQFSNSRSEMNVSTLELGDSALYLCASSIGPYEQYFGPGTRLTVT.

V and J are TRBV12-5 and TRBJ1-2; maybe TRBD1 (6 bases). The CDR3 consists of 15 residues. Germline-derived CDR1 and CDR2 are LGHNT and FRNRAP. The V gene lost 7 bases and the J gene lost 6 bases, with 21 bases spanning the gap. Here the CDR3 reads CASDIAGTPGDGYTF. The CDR3 coding sequence is TGTGCTAGTGATATCGCCGGGACACCGGGAGATGGCTACACCTTC.

This clone was observed a handful of times. The rearrangement uses TRBV5-4 and TRBJ2-7; perhaps D is TRBD1 or TRBD2 (5 bases each). The CDR3 loop spans 14 amino acids. In germline, CDR1 is SGHNT, CDR2 YYREEE (reference sequence). Trimming cost V 1 base and J 0 bases, with 8 bases left between them. The CDR3 nucleotides are TGTGCCAGCAGCTTGAGGGACCTCTCCTACGAGCAGTACTTC. This translates into CASSLRDLSYEQYF.

The chain combines TRBV6-1 with TRBJ1-1, with TRBD1 matching 7 bases. There are 11 residues in the CDR3. V gave up 5 bases and J gave up 10 bases; unmatched junction bases: 4. The germline CDR1 and CDR2 sequences are MNHNS and SASEGT. The CDR3 region has the DNA TGTGCCAGCAGTTTACAGGGGCGAGCTTTCTTT. Encoded protein: CASSLQGRAFF.

V and J are TRBV18 and TRBJ2-5, with 10 positions matching TRBD1. The CDR3 loop spans 14 amino acids. Germline CDR1 KGHSH, CDR2 LQKENI. Trimming cost V 6 bases and J 2 bases; bases outside gene matches: 3. The CDR3 coding sequence is TGTGCCAGCTCGGTGGGACAGGGGCAAGAGACCCAGTACTTC. The encoded protein is CASSVGQGQETQYF.

The J gene is TRBJ2-5, the V gene TRBV6-5; a possible D gene is TRBD1 (6 bases). Germline V gene sequence: CDR1 MNHEY, CDR2 SVGAGI. This CDR3 has 14 amino acids. V lost 5 bases, J lost 5 bases, and 15 bases lay in between. CDR3 region: CASSPQGYVETQYF. The CDR3 nucleotides read TGTGCCAGCAGTCCACAGGGCTATGTTGAGACCCAGTACTTC.

The gene calls are TRBV29-1 and TRBJ1-5, with D perhaps TRBD1 (6 bases). V was trimmed by 4 bases and J by 9 bases, leaving 19 bases between them. Per germline, CDR1 SQVTM and CDR2 ANQGSEA. The CDR3 sequence is 14 residues long. The CDR3 is CSVVLRGVQGPQHF. The CDR3 DNA is TGCAGCGTTGTGCTCAGGGGTGTTCAGGGGCCCCAGCATTTT. The entire variable domain, with the rest obtained from reference TRBV29-1 and TRBJ1-5, is as follows: SAVISQKPSRDICQRGTSLTIQCQVDSQVTMMFWYRQQPGQSLTLIATANQGSEATYESGFVIDKFPISRPNLTFSTLTVSNMSPEDSSIYLCSVVLRGVQGPQHFGDGTRLSIL.

This clone appeared once. The chain employs TRBV6-6 and TRBJ1-2; D remains unclear. The ends were cut back, 6 bases at V and 4 bases at J, with 15 bases in the middle. Germline CDR1 and CDR2: MNHNY and SVGAGI (reference sequence). The CDR3 has 14 residues. The CDR3 loop reads CASRRAQTGYGYTF. The CDR3 DNA reads as TGTGCCAGCAGACGGGCCCAGACTGGCTATGGCTACACCTTC.

The V call is TRBV28, the J call TRBJ1-1; no reliable D call. In germline, CDR1 is MDHEN, CDR2 SYDVKM. The CDR3 is 16 amino acids. Trimming left V 5 bases short and J 6 bases short, with 22 bases between. The CDR3 loop is CASSKFNRAGLAEAFF. The CDR3 nucleotides are TGTGCCAGCAGTAAGTTTAACCGCGCGGGCCTCGCTGAAGCTTTCTTT.

The chain couples TRBV30 to TRBJ2-7; D perhaps matches TRBD2 (6 bases). The V gene's germline CDR1 is GTSNPN and CDR2 SVGIG (reference sequence). This CDR3 spans 12 amino acids. V shed 1 base and J shed 4 bases, with 8 bases lying between them. The CDR3 DNA follows: TGTGCCTGGAGTGGGGACTTATACGAGCAGTACTTC. Protein sequence: CAWSGDLYEQYF.

The rearrangement joins TRBV19 to TRBJ2-3; TRBD2 aligns across 11 bases. The CDR3 has 15 amino acids. CDR1 is LNHDA, CDR2 SQIVND, per germline (reference sequence). Trimming at V came to 6 bases and at J to 1 base, leaving 3 bases not matched to a gene. The CDR3 DNA reads as TGTGCCAGTAGGCAACTAGCGGGAGGCACAGATACGCAGTATTTT. It specifies CASRQLAGGTDTQYF.

The chain is built from TRBV9 and TRBJ2-7, with TRBD1 matching over 12 bases. CDR1 is SGDLS, CDR2 YYNGEE, per germline. Trimming removed 3 bases from V and 5 bases from J; junction bases left unmatched: 6. CDR3 size: 15 residues. The CDR3: CASSAGTGGVDEQYF. In nucleotides, the CDR3 is TGTGCCAGCAGCGCCGGGACAGGGGGCGTCGACGAGCAGTACTTC.

This clone turned up a few times. The chain couples TRBV11-2 to TRBJ1-2; 8 bases line up with TRBD1. Germline trimming cut 8 bases from V and 3 bases from J; bases unmatched to any gene: 2. The CDR3 spans 12 residues. Germline CDR1 and CDR2: SGHAT and FQNNGV. CDR3 protein: CASEQGDYGYTF. The CDR3 nucleotides are TGTGCCAGCGAACAGGGGGACTATGGCTACACCTTC.

The rearrangement joins TRBV18 to TRBJ2-7, with D possibly matching TRBD1 (5 bases). Trimming left V 9 bases short and J 0 bases short, with 12 bases between. This CDR3 region has 13 residues. Germline-derived CDR1 and CDR2 are KGHSH and LQKENI. CDR3 amino acids: CASRDSISYEQYF. As DNA, the CDR3 is TGTGCCAGTCGAGACAGTATCTCCTACGAGCAGTACTTC.

This clone was detected only a few times. V is TRBV7-2 and J is TRBJ2-3; D is undetermined. Trimming stripped 7 bases from V and 4 bases from J, with 12 bases between. This CDR3 comprises 13 residues. Germline V gives CDR1 SGHTA, CDR2 FQGNSA. The CDR3 DNA reads TGTGCCAGCACGGTAAAAGAGGCAGATACGCAGTATTTT. As protein: CASTVKEADTQYF. Using reference TRBV7-2 and TRBJ2-3 for the parts outside the CDR3, the full variable domain is GAGVSQSPSNKVTEKGKDVELRCDPISGHTALYWYRQSLGQGLEFLIYFQGNSAPDKSGLPSDRFSAERTGGSVSTLTIQRTQQEDSAVYLCASTVKEADTQYFGPGTRLTVL.

The chain recombines TRBV9 with TRBJ2-1; a possible D gene is TRBD2 (6 bases). The CDR3 covers 21 residues. Trimming took off 2 bases at V and 4 bases at J, with 31 bases between the two ends. Germline V lookup: CDR1 SGDLS, CDR2 YYNGEE. CDR3 sequence reads: CASSVWDSSPSGPEQYNEQFF. In DNA, the CDR3 is TGTGCCAGCAGCGTTTGGGACTCTAGTCCCTCAGGCCCTGAGCAATACAATGAGCAGTTCTTC.

CDR3 sequence: CASSEGQAFYEQYF. For the CDR3, the DNA is TGTGCCAGCAGTGAAGGACAGGCGTTCTACGAGCAGTACTTC. The chain carries TRBV25-1 and TRBJ2-7; 7 nucleotides line up with TRBD1. This CDR3 spans 14 amino acids. V trimming: 2 bases; J trimming: 3 bases; junction bases outside the gene matches: 4. Germline V CDR1 and CDR2: MGHDK, SYGVNS.

The chain employs TRBV27 and TRBJ2-2, with a tentative D call TRBD2 (6 bases). The V gene lost 3 bases and the J gene lost 6 bases, with 14 bases spanning the gap. CDR1 MNHEY and CDR2 SMNVEV come from the germline V gene (reference sequence). There are 15 residues in the CDR3. The CDR3 loop is CASSLWGLGAGELFF. CDR3 bases: TGTGCCAGCAGTTTGTGGGGACTTGGGGCCGGGGAGCTGTTTTTT.

The chain carries TRBV6-1 and TRBJ2-1, with 10 bases that match TRBD1. CDR1 and CDR2 from the germline V gene are MNHNS and SASEGT. The CDR3 contains 15 residues. CDR3 coding DNA: TGTGCGTCGGGCTGGGACAGGGGTTTCTACAATGAGCAGTTCTTC. Amino acids: CASGWDRGFYNEQFF.

This chain connects TRBV5-4 to TRBJ2-1; TRBD2 matches 7 bases. Germline assignment: CDR1 SGHNT and CDR2 YYREEE (reference sequence). Trimming at V came to 3 bases and at J to 3 bases, leaving 6 bases not matched to a gene. The CDR3 loop spans 15 amino acids. CDR3 in amino acids: CASSSPGRSYNEQFF. The CDR3 coding sequence is TGTGCCAGCAGCTCCCCCGGGAGGAGCTACAATGAGCAGTTCTTC. The whole variable domain, remainder taken from reference TRBV5-4 and TRBJ2-1, is ETGVTQSPTHLIKTRGQQVTLRCSSQSGHNTVSWYQQALGQGPQFIFQYYREEENGRGNFPPRFSGLQFPNYSSELNVNALELDDSALYLCASSSPGRSYNEQFFGPGTRLTVL.

This chain joins TRBV30 and TRBJ1-1; D unclear. Germline assignment: CDR1 GTSNPN and CDR2 SVGIG (reference sequence). With 0 bases removed from V and 1 base from J, the gap between germline ends came to 6 bases. CDR3 length: 13 amino acids. CDR3 DNA sequence: TGTGCCTGGAGTGTACTCCGGAACACTGAAGCTTTCTTT. It is translated as CAWSVLRNTEAFF.

This clone was recorded once. This chain links TRBV6-5 with TRBJ1-5, with D tentatively TRBD1 (6 bases). Germline-derived CDR1 and CDR2 are MNHEY and SVGAGI. V was shortened by 4 bases and J by 5 bases, with 18 bases between the two germline ends. This CDR3 comprises 16 residues. CDR3 region: CASSSTRVQGDQPQHF. Written as DNA, the CDR3 is TGTGCCAGCAGTTCAACCCGCGTACAGGGCGATCAGCCCCAGCATTTT.

This clone was recorded only once. The chain has TRBV7-6 and TRBJ2-1, with no clear D. Trimming left V 5 bases short and J 4 bases short, with 9 bases between. Germline lookup yields CDR1 SGHVS and CDR2 FNYEAQ. The CDR3 consists of 13 residues. This CDR3 reads CASSLRQYNEQFF. Here the CDR3 DNA reads TGTGCCAGCAGCCTGCGGCAGTACAATGAGCAGTTCTTC.

This chain connects TRBV28 to TRBJ2-7; 14 bases are a match to TRBD2. Germline CDR1 and CDR2: MDHEN and SYDVKM. V lost 6 bases, J lost 7 bases, and 5 bases stayed unmatched. The CDR3 is 14 residues long. The CDR3 sequence is CASRGLAGAREQYF. The CDR3 coding sequence is TGTGCCAGCAGGGGACTAGCGGGAGCCCGGGAGCAGTACTTC.

The chain couples TRBV7-9 to TRBJ2-7; 11 nucleotides align to TRBD2. V lost 5 bases to trimming and J lost 3 bases; unmatched junction nucleotides: 9. CDR3 size: 16 residues. Germline CDR1 is SEHNR and CDR2 is FQNEAQ (reference sequence). In DNA form, the CDR3 reads TGTGCCAGCAGCCCATCCCCGACTAGCGGGAACTACGAGCAGTACTTC. This encodes CASSPSPTSGNYEQYF. The full variable domain, in which reference TRBV7-9 and TRBJ2-7 provide the parts outside the CDR3, is DTGVSQNPRHKITKRGQNVTFRCDPISEHNRLYWYRQTLGQGPEFLTYFQNEAQLEKSRLLSDRFSAERPKGSFSTLEIQRTEQGDSAMYLCASSPSPTSGNYEQYFGPGTRLTVT.